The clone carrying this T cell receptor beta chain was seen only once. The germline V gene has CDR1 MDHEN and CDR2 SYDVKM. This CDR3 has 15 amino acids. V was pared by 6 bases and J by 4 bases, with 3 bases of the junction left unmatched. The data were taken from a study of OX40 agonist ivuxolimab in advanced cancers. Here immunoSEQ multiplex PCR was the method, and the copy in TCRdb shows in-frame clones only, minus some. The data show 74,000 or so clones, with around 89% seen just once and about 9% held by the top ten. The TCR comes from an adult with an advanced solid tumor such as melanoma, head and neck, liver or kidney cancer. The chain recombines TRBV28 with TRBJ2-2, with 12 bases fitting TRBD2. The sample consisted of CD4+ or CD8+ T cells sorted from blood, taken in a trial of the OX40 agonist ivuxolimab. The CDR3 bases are TGTGCCAGCAGACCGACTAGCGGGAGCACCGGGGAGCTGTTTTTT. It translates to CASRPTSGSTGELFF.